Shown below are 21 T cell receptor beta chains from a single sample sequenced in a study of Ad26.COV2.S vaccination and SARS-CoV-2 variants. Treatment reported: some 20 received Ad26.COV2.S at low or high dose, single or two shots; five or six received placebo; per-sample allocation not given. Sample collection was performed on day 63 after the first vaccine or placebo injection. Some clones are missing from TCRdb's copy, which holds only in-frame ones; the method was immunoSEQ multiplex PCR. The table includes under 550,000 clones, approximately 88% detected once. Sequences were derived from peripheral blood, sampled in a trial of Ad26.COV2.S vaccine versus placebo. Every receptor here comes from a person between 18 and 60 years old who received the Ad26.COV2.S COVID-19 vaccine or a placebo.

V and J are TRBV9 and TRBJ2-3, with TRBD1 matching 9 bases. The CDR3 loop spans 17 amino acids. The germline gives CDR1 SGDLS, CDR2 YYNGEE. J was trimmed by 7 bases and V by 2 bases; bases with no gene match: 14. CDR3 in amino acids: CASSVNLGGTGLNTQYF. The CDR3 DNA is TGTGCCAGCAGCGTTAACCTTGGGGGGACAGGGTTGAATACGCAGTATTTT.

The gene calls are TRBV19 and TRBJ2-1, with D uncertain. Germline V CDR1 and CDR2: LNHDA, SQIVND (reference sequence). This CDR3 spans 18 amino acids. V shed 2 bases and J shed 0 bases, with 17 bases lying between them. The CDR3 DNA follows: TGTGCCAGTAGTATATATGGTCATAACGGCTTCTCCTACAATGAGCAGTTCTTC. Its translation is CASSIYGHNGFSYNEQFF.

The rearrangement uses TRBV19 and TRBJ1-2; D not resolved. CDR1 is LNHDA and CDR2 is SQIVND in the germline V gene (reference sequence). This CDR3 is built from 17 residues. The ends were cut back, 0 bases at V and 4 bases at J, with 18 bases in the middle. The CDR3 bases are TGTGCCAGTAGTATAGAGATGTTGAGGGCACCCTTCTATGGCTACACCTTC. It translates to CASSIEMLRAPFYGYTF. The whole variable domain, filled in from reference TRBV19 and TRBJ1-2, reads DGGITQSPKYLFRKEGQNVTLSCEQNLNHDAMYWYRQDPGQGLRLIYYSQIVNDFQKGDIAEGYSVSREKKESFPLTVTSAQKNPTAFYLCASSIEMLRAPFYGYTFGSGTRLTVV.

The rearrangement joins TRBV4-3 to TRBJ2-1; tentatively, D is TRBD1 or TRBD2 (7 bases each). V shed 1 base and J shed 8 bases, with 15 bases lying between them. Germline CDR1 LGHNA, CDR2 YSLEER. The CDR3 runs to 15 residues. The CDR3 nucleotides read TGCGCCAGCAGCCAAGTTGGGCAGGGGGGGTATGAGCAGTTCTTC. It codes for CASSQVGQGGYEQFF.

The CDR3 reads CASSGDRGPEDTQYF. The CDR3 region has the DNA TGCGCCAGCAGCGGGGACAGGGGGCCGGAAGATACGCAGTATTTT. The chain recombines TRBV5-1 with TRBJ2-3; 12 nucleotides match TRBD1. V was clipped by 4 bases and J by 5 bases; unmatched bases: 5. Germline values: CDR1 SGHRS, CDR2 YFSETQ. This CDR3 is 15 amino acids long.

The CDR3 region has the DNA TGTGCCAGCAGTTACTCGACCCGTGGGGAGACCCAGTACTTC. Translating it yields CASSYSTRGETQYF. This rearrangement joins TRBV6-6 to TRBJ2-5; unclear D gene. The CDR3 is 14 residues long. Between the trimmed V and J ends, which lost 0 bases and 5 bases, there was a span of 10 bases. The germline V gene has CDR1 MNHNY and CDR2 SVGAGI (reference sequence).

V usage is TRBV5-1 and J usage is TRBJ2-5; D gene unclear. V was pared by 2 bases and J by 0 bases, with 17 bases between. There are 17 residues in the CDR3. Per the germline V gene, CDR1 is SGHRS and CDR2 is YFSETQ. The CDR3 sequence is CASSLGFVGMDQETQYF. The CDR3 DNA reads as TGCGCCAGCAGCTTAGGGTTTGTTGGCATGGACCAAGAGACCCAGTACTTC.

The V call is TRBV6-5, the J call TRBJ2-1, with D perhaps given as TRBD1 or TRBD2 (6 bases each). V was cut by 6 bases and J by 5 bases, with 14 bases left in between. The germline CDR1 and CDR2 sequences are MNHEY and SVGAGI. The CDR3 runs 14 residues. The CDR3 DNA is TGTGCCAGCAGCCTGGTAGGGGGGAACAATGAGCAGTTCTTC. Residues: CASSLVGGNNEQFF.

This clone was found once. The CDR3, as DNA: TGCGCCAGCAGCCAAGGGCTAGCGGGGACCGGGGAGCTGTTTTTT. Residues: CASSQGLAGTGELFF. The chain couples TRBV4-1 to TRBJ2-2, with 9 positions matching TRBD2. In germline, CDR1 is MGHRA, CDR2 YSYEKL. The CDR3 is 15 amino acids. The V gene end was trimmed by 1 base and the J gene end by 5 bases; junction bases not matched to a gene: 2.

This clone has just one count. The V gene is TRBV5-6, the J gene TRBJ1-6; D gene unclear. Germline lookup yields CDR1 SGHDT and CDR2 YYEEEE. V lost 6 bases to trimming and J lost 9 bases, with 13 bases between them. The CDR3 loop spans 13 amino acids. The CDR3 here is CASKQHGVSPLHF. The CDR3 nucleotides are TGTGCCAGCAAACAGCACGGAGTTTCACCCCTCCACTTT.

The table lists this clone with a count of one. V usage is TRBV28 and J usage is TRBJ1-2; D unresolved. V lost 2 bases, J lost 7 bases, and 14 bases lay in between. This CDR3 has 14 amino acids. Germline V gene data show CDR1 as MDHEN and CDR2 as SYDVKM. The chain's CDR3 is CASSLGRGGGGYTF. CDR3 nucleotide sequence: TGTGCCAGCAGTTTAGGACGGGGAGGAGGTGGCTACACCTTC.

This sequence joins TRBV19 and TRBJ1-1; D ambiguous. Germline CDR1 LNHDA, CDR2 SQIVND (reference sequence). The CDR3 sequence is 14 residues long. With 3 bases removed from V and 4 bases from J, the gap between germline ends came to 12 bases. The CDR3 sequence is CASSIAVVGTEAFF. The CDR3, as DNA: TGTGCCAGTAGTATCGCAGTGGTTGGCACTGAAGCTTTCTTT.

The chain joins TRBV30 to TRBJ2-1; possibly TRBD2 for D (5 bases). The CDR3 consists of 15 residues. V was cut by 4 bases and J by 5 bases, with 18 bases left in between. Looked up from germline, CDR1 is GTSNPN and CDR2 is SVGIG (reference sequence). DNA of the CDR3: TGTGCCTGGAACGGGGTTAGTGTCCCAGACAATGAGCAGTTCTTC. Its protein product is CAWNGVSVPDNEQFF.

The DNA of the CDR3 is TGCGCCAGCAGCCCGGGTTCTAACTATGGCTACACCTTC. It encodes CASSPGSNYGYTF. The rearrangement uses TRBV4-1 and TRBJ1-2, with unresolved D. The V gene's germline CDR1 is MGHRA and CDR2 YSYEKL. V lost 4 bases to trimming and J lost 0 bases, with 6 bases between them. CDR3 size: 13 residues.

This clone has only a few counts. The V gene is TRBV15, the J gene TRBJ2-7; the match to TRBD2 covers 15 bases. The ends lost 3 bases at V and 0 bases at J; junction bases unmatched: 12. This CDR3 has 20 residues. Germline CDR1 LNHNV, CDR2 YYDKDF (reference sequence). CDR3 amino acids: CATSRLGLAGGLTPSYEQYF. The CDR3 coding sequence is TGTGCCACCAGCAGGCTGGGACTAGCGGGGGGCCTGACCCCCTCCTACGAGCAGTACTTC.

CDR3 sequence (DNA): TGTGCCAGCAGCCCCGGGGGAGATACGCAGTATTTT. Translated, it gives CASSPGGDTQYF. The chain recombines TRBV3-1 (or the pseudogene TRBV3-2) with TRBJ2-3, with a weak D call TRBD2 (6 bases). Germline CDR1 LGHDT, CDR2 YNNKEL (reference sequence). V dropped 4 bases and J dropped 5 bases, with 7 bases sitting between them. This CDR3 is 12 amino acids long.

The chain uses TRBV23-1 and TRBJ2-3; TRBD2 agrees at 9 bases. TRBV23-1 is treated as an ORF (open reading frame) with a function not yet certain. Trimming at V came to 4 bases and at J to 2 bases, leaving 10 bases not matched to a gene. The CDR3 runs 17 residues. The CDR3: CASSRIGSGGPTDTQYF. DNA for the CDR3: TGCGCCAGCAGTCGAATCGGTAGCGGGGGACCCACAGATACGCAGTATTTT.

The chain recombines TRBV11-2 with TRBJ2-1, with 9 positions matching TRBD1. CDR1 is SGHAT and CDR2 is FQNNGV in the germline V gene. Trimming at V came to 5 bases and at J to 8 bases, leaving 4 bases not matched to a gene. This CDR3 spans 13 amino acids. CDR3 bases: TGTGCCAGCAGCGAAGGGACAGGGTATGAGCAGTTCTTC. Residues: CASSEGTGYEQFF.

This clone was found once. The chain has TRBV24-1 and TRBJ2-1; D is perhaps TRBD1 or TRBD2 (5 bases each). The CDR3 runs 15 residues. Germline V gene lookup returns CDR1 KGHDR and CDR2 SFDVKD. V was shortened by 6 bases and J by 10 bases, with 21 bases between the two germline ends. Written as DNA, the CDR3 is TGTGCCACCAGTATCCCCAGTAAAGGGACGCCCGAGCAGTTCTTC. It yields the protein CATSIPSKGTPEQFF.

CDR3 DNA sequence: TGTGCCAGTAAAACAGGGGGATTTAGTGATCAGCCCCAGCATTTT. It translates to CASKTGGFSDQPQHF. The chain uses TRBV19 and TRBJ1-5; 8 positions match TRBD1. The V gene end was trimmed by 7 bases and the J gene end by 5 bases; junction bases not matched to a gene: 10. Looked up from germline, CDR1 is LNHDA and CDR2 is SQIVND (reference sequence). The CDR3 runs 15 residues.

The CDR3 bases are TGTGCCAGCAGCAATCATTATGGGACAGGGGAAGAGACCCAGTACTTC. Its translation is CASSNHYGTGEETQYF. This chain connects TRBV11-2 to TRBJ2-5; 10 positions match TRBD1. The CDR3 is 16 residues long. J lost 3 bases, V lost 5 bases, and 9 bases had no gene match. Per the germline V gene, CDR1 is SGHAT and CDR2 is FQNNGV.